Listed below are T cell receptor beta chains from one sample, sequenced in a study of shared clonotypes between healthy human individuals. TCRdb's copy holds only in-frame clones and misses some; the assay was immunoSEQ multiplex PCR. The table records approximately 2,200,000 clones, 93% of them present only once. Input material: naive CD8+ T cells from PBMCs. These receptors all come from a man aged 18 to 29 in good health. Some clones in this sample may be carry-over from other donors' samples. The CDR3 runs from the conserved cysteine through the conserved F or W. The D gene is left open where the match is weak. Some rows mark clone size as missing; the rest say once, few, many or name a class of expanded clone.

clone size	J gene	D gene	V gene	CDR3 DNA	CDR3 protein
.	TRBJ2-7	TRBD1	TRBV9	TGTGCCAGCAGCCACAGGGACAGTTCCTACGAGCAGTACTTC	CASSHRDSSYEQYF
.	TRBJ1-1	TRBD1	TRBV5-1	TGCGCCAGCAGCCAGCCTCTTGGACAGGGGGCTACTGAAGCTTTCTTT	CASSQPLGQGATEAFF
once	TRBJ2-7	TRBD1	TRBV5-1	TGCGCCAGCAGCGGAACAGGGGGTAGGCACGAGCAGTACTTC	CASSGTGGRHEQYF
once	TRBJ2-4	.	TRBV27	TGTGCCAGCAGCCCCAGGGGGGGCAAAAACATTCAGTACTTC	CASSPRGGKNIQYF
.	TRBJ2-2	.	TRBV27	TGTGCCAGCAGGGACTGGACGACCGGGGAGCTGTTTTTT	CASRDWTTGELFF
once	TRBJ2-3	.	TRBV10-3	TGTGCCATCAAGGAAGGACAAGCGCGCACAGATACGCAGTATTTT	CAIKEGQARTDTQYF
.	TRBJ1-2	.	TRBV9	TGTGCCAGCAGCGTAGGGTCAGACGCTAACTATGGCTACACCTTC	CASSVGSDANYGYTF
.	TRBJ1-1	.	TRBV28	TGTGCCAGCAGTTTAAACCGGGACACCTTGAACACTGAAGCTTTCTTT	CASSLNRDTLNTEAFF
.	TRBJ2-3	TRBD1	TRBV9	TGTGCCAGCAGCCTATCCCCCGGGACAGACACAGATACGCAGTATTTT	CASSLSPGTDTDTQYF
.	TRBJ2-1	TRBD2	TRBV28	TGTGCCAGCAGTCCCAACTGGACGGGGGGTGAGCAGTTCTTC	CASSPNWTGGEQFF
.	TRBJ1-3	.	TRBV27	TGTGCCAGCAGTGAGGAGGGTGGAAACACCATATATTTT	CASSEEGGNTIYF
.	TRBJ2-2	.	TRBV19	TGTGCCAGAAGGGGCATTTCAGGGCACACGAACACCGGGGAGCTGTTTTTT	CARRGISGHTNTGELFF
.	TRBJ1-2	.	TRBV10-2	TGCGCCAGCAGTGAGAAAAGTCCAGCCGCTAACTATGGCTACACCTTC	CASSEKSPAANYGYTF
once	TRBJ2-7	TRBD2	TRBV27	TGTGCCAGCAGTTTATTACTAGCGGACGAGCAGTACTTC	CASSLLLADEQYF
.	TRBJ1-2	TRBD1	TRBV6-5	TGTGCCAGCAGTCCCACAGGGGGATATGGCTACACCTTC	CASSPTGGYGYTF
.	TRBJ2-7	TRBD2	TRBV28	TGTGCCAGCAGTTTTGTACTAGCGGGGAACGAGCAGTACTTC	CASSFVLAGNEQYF
.	TRBJ1-5	TRBD1	TRBV27	TGTGCCAGCAGTTGGACAGGTAGCAATCAGCCCCAGCATTTT	CASSWTGSNQPQHF
.	TRBJ2-7	TRBD2	TRBV15	TGTGCCACCAGCAGAGAGCCTCCGGGACTAGCTTTCGAGCAGTACTTC	CATSREPPGLAFEQYF
.	TRBJ2-1	TRBD2	TRBV13	TGTGCCAGCAGCTTCGGCGGGAGGCGGAATGAGCAGTTCTTC	CASSFGGRRNEQFF
.	TRBJ2-3	TRBD2	TRBV6-1	TGTGCCAGCAGTGAATGGCAGGGAGGGGCAGATACGCAGTATTTT	CASSEWQGGADTQYF
.	TRBJ1-1	.	TRBV27	TGTGCCAGCAGTTTGCGGGGACTGAACACTGAAGCTTTCTTT	CASSLRGLNTEAFF
.	TRBJ2-7	.	TRBV4-3	TGCGCCAGCAGCCAAGAACGCAGCTCCTACGAGCAGTACTTC	CASSQERSSYEQYF
.	TRBJ2-3	TRBD1	TRBV27	TGTGCCAGCAGTTTATTACCGGGACAGGGTACAGATACGCAGTATTTT	CASSLLPGQGTDTQYF
.	TRBJ2-5	.	TRBV12-5	TGTGCTAGTGGGTTGGGAGTGTCTAACTCTCAAGAGACCCAGTACTTC	CASGLGVSNSQETQYF
.	TRBJ1-2	.	TRBV28	TGTGCCAGCAGTTTATCTAGGTGGGGGCAGAGCTATGGCTACACCTTC	CASSLSRWGQSYGYTF
.	TRBJ2-7	.	TRBV6-1	TGTGCCAGCAGCGTCAACAGGGCCACCTACGAGCAGTACTTC	CASSVNRATYEQYF
.	TRBJ1-2	.	TRBV11-2	TGTGCCAGCAGCTTAGGGTATGGCTACACCTTC	CASSLGYGYTF
.	TRBJ1-1	.	TRBV5-8	TGTGCCAGCAGCTTCCCGGGGGGTGCTGAAGCTTTCTTT	CASSFPGGAEAFF
.	TRBJ1-1	.	TRBV9	TGTGCCAGCAGCGTAGGGATGAACACTGAAGCTTTCTTT	CASSVGMNTEAFF
.	TRBJ2-7	.	TRBV6-5	TGTGCCAGCAGAATTGTTCCGGGGAAATCCTACGAGCAGTACTTC	CASRIVPGKSYEQYF
.	TRBJ2-7	TRBD2	TRBV18	TGTGCCAGCTCAACGACCCAAAGCGGGAGTATCCACGAGCAGTACTTC	CASSTTQSGSIHEQYF
.	TRBJ1-5	TRBD1	TRBV2	TGTGCCAGCAGAGACAGGGGGTCTTTCAATCAGCCCCAGCATTTT	CASRDRGSFNQPQHF
.	TRBJ2-4	.	TRBV27	TGTGCCAGCAGTTTGGACTTCTCACGCTCCAAAAACATTCAGTACTTC	CASSLDFSRSKNIQYF
once	TRBJ2-1	.	TRBV9	TGTGCCAGCAGCGTAGATGGCAGGTCCTACAATGAGCAGTTCTTC	CASSVDGRSYNEQFF
.	TRBJ2-7	.	TRBV19	TGTGCCAGTAGTATAGCCGGAACCTACGAGCAGTACTTC	CASSIAGTYEQYF
.	TRBJ2-7	TRBD1	TRBV10-2	TGCGCCAGCAGTCCCCCGGGACAGGGGACATACGAGCAGTACTTC	CASSPPGQGTYEQYF
.	TRBJ1-1	.	TRBV11-2	TGTGCCAGCAGCTCTTACAGTTTTATGAACACTGAAGCTTTCTTT	CASSSYSFMNTEAFF
once	TRBJ2-1	.	TRBV10-3	TGTGCCATCAGTGCCAGTTTTCCGGACAATGAGCAGTTCTTC	CAISASFPDNEQFF
.	TRBJ2-1	TRBD2	TRBV5-6	TGTGCCAGCAGCTCCGGACTAGCGGGGTATGAGCAGTTCTTC	CASSSGLAGYEQFF
.	TRBJ2-7	.	TRBV19	TGTGCCACTCGGGCGGGAAACTCCTACGAGCAGTACTTC	CATRAGNSYEQYF
.	TRBJ2-3	.	TRBV6-1	TGTGCCAGCAACGGCCCGGGGATGGATACGCAGTATTTT	CASNGPGMDTQYF
.	TRBJ1-2	TRBD1	TRBV29-1	TGCAGCGTTGAACGACAGGGACCTGGCTACACCTTC	CSVERQGPGYTF
.	TRBJ2-7	TRBD2	TRBV2	TGTGCCAGCAGAGGGACTAGCGGGATTGTCACCTACGAGCAGTACTTC	CASRGTSGIVTYEQYF
.	TRBJ1-1	.	TRBV19	TGTGCCAGTAGTATGACAGTCTTCACTGAAGCTTTCTTT	CASSMTVFTEAFF
.	TRBJ2-3	TRBD1	TRBV11-2	TGTGCCAGCAGCTCTAGACGGGCTGGTGTCGGACAGGGGGCGGATACGCAGTATTTT	CASSSRRAGVGQGADTQYF
.	TRBJ2-7	.	TRBV11-2	TGTGCCAGCAGCTTAGCCCAGCGGTACTACGAGCAGTACTTC	CASSLAQRYYEQYF
.	TRBJ2-1	.	TRBV10-1	TGCGCCAGCAGTGAGCGAGTGGGAATTCGCAATGAGCAGTTCTTC	CASSERVGIRNEQFF
once	TRBJ1-6	TRBD1	TRBV4-1	TGCGCCAGCAGCCCTAACAGGGGCCTGAATTCACCCCTCCACTTT	CASSPNRGLNSPLHF
.	TRBJ1-2	.	TRBV6-1	TGTGCCAGCAGTGAATCCCCCGACGGCAACTATGGCTACACCTTC	CASSESPDGNYGYTF